This T cell receptor (beta chain) came from a study of Ad26.COV2.S vaccination and SARS-CoV-2 variants. Turning to the study itself: Donor joined the COV1001 Ad26.COV2.S trial arm.

A word on this clone: Its antigen is still unknown.

Sequenced by immunoSEQ multiplex PCR; TCRdb stores in-frame clones only, minus some. The data show around 450,000 clones, about 92% seen once. Regarding the study as a whole: The TCR breadth and depth analyses may have understated or missed part of the total T cell responses.

Germline-derived CDR1 and CDR2 are SGHDN and FVKESK. The trim removed 1 base at V and 2 bases at J, leaving 4 bases unmatched. The CDR3 runs to 16 residues. Treatment indicated: 19 received Ad26.COV2.S at low or high dose, single or two shots; 5 received placebo; per-sample allocation not given. Material that was analyzed had been drawn on day 63 after the first vaccine or placebo injection. This chain uses TRBV14 with TRBJ2-7; 11 positions agree with TRBD2. This sequence was found in a person aged 18-65 years who received the Ad26.COV2.S COVID-19 vaccine or a placebo. The sequencing here drew on peripheral blood, taken in a trial of Ad26.COV2.S vaccine versus placebo. The CDR3 region has the DNA TGTGCCAGCAGCCAAGCTAGCGGGAGGAATCCCTACGAGCAGTACTTC. It yields the protein CASSQASGRNPYEQYF.